The 26 T cell receptor beta chains below were found in one sample sequenced in a study of tumor-infiltrating lymphocytes in oesophageal squamous cell carcinoma. TCRdb itself ran the PCR reads through MiXCR, one entry per CDR3 protein. This repertoire shows over 10,000 distinct CDR3 sequences, more than 45% found once; its top ten account for roughly an eighth. Input material: blood. All receptors come from a female donor with esophageal squamous cell carcinoma.

The V call is TRBV7-2, the J call TRBJ2-6; 13 nucleotides align to TRBD2. CDR1 and CDR2 (germline): SGHTA, FQGNSA. This CDR3 has 18 residues. The V gene end was trimmed by 5 bases and the J gene end by 4 bases; junction bases not matched to a gene: 8. CDR3 in amino acids: CASSIRTSGSSGANVLTF. In DNA form, the CDR3 reads TGTGCCAGCAGCATTAGGACTAGCGGGAGCTCCGGGGCCAACGTCCTGACTTTC.

V usage is TRBV10-2 and J usage is TRBJ2-3; 11 nucleotides line up with TRBD2. The J call may be incorrect, as the DNA end agrees better with TRBJ2-7. The V gene's germline CDR1 is WSHSY and CDR2 SAAADI. The CDR3 loop spans 14 amino acids. The CDR3 loop reads CASRVAGGEDEQYF. The CDR3 DNA is TGCGCCAGCAGGGTAGCGGGAGGGGAGGATGAGCAGTACTTC.

With regard to this clonotype: A read error is likely, as this CDR3 ends without the conserved phenylalanine or tryptophan. The limits of the CDR3 on the DNA are not certain, so only TCRdb's listed CDR3 is given. This sequence joins TRBV6-6 and TRBJ2-5; the D segment call TRBD1 is taken from the table without a DNA check. Germline assignment: CDR1 MNHNY and CDR2 SVGAGI (reference sequence). The CDR3 length is 17 residues, termini included. The CDR3 is CASSLLWTGNYGYTFGS.

The genes are TRBV6-8 and TRBJ2-5, with 11 nucleotides matching TRBD2. The length of the CDR3 is 15 residues. V lost 5 bases, J lost 2 bases, and 4 bases stayed unmatched. CDR1 and CDR2 (germline): MNHGY, SAAAGT. This CDR3 is CASSVRLAGQETQYF. CDR3 in DNA: TGTGCCAGCAGTGTCCGACTAGCGGGGCAAGAGACCCAGTACTTC.

The rearrangement joins TRBV28 to TRBJ2-5; D possibly matches TRBD1 or TRBD2 (5 bases each). The V gene lost 4 bases and the J gene lost 7 bases, with 16 bases spanning the gap. CDR3 size: 14 residues. CDR1 is MDHEN and CDR2 is SYDVKM in the germline V gene. The CDR3 bases are TGTGCCAGCAGTTGGGGCACCCATGGGGGGACCCAGTACTTC. Its translation is CASSWGTHGGTQYF.

This clonotype has ten or more counts. The chain links TRBV6-1 to TRBJ2-5; TRBD2 matches at 10 bases. Germline V gene data show CDR1 as MNHNS and CDR2 as SASEGT. The V gene end was trimmed by 5 bases and the J gene end by 11 bases; junction bases not matched to a gene: 14. There are 15 residues in the CDR3. CDR3 amino acids: CASSYASGRSNEQYF. CDR3 nucleotides: TGTGCCAGCAGTTATGCTAGCGGGAGATCGAATGAGCAGTACTTC.

This clonotype was seen only a few times. CDR3 sequence reads: CASSLAQGGAEQYF. CDR3 nucleotides: TGTGCCAGCAGCTTAGCACAGGGGGGTGCCGAGCAGTACTTC. The chain joins TRBV7-8 to TRBJ2-1; TRBD1 aligns across 8 bases. Near its end, the DNA agrees better with TRBJ2-7, so the J call may be wrong. CDR3 length: 14 amino acids. Germline V gene lookup returns CDR1 SGHVS and CDR2 FQNEAQ.

This clonotype came up a few times. V is TRBV7-8 and J is TRBJ2-3; D is uncertain. The DNA end lines up better with TRBJ2-5; the J call may be wrong. In germline, CDR1 is SGHVS, CDR2 FQNEAQ. The CDR3 spans 19 residues. The DNA of the CDR3 is TGTGCCAGCAGCCACCCGACCCACCTCGACACGCAGTACCAAGAGACCCAGTACTTC. It is translated as CASSHPTHLDTQYQETQYF.

The chain combines TRBV14 with TRBJ1-2; 7 bases map to TRBD1. Germline CDR1 reads SGHDN; CDR2 reads FVKESK. With 2 bases clipped from V and 3 bases from J, the junction kept 6 bases outside the gene matches. The CDR3 is made up of 15 amino acids. CDR3 sequence (DNA): TGTGCCAGCAGCCAACATCTAGGACAGGACTATGGCTACACCTTC. The encoded protein is CASSQHLGQDYGYTF.

The rearrangement uses TRBV28 and TRBJ1-4; possibly TRBD1 for D (6 bases). The CDR3 runs 15 residues. The germline gives CDR1 MDHEN, CDR2 SYDVKM. Trimming removed 1 base at V and 5 bases at J, with 11 bases between. The CDR3 nucleotides read TGTGCCAGCAGTTTATCGGGGGCTAAGAATGAAAAACTGTTTTTT. Protein product: CASSLSGAKNEKLFF.

This clonotype was picked up many times. Here the CDR3 DNA reads TGTGCCAGCTCAAGAGTTTTAGCGGCTTCCTACAATGAGCAGTTCTTC. This encodes CASSRVLAASYNEQFF. The chain joins TRBV18 to TRBJ2-1; TRBD2 might be the D (6 bases). This CDR3 contains 16 residues. Trimming removed 5 bases from V and 1 base from J, with 15 bases in between. The germline V gene has CDR1 KGHSH and CDR2 LQKENI.

For this clonotype: One end of the junction is discordant with germline, which a read error may explain. The chain is built from TRBV7-2 and TRBJ2-5; unclear D gene. This CDR3 has 13 residues. Germline V CDR1 and CDR2: SGHTA, FQGNSA. This CDR3 is CASSSQSGSPLHF. The CDR3, as DNA: TGTGCCAGCAGCTCCCAATCTGGTTCACCCCTCCACTTC.

By share of the sample, this clonotype is medium-sized. The chain links TRBV5-4 to TRBJ2-3; D could derive from TRBD1 or TRBD2 (5 bases each). V lost 2 bases and J lost 1, with 8 bases in between. CDR1 and CDR2 (germline): SGHNT, YYREEE (reference sequence). This CDR3 spans 14 amino acids. The CDR3 loop is CASSFRDRTDTQYF. CDR3 sequence (DNA): TGTGCCAGCAGCTTCCGGGACCGCACAGATACGCAGTATTTT.

This clonotype is termed large. This sequence joins TRBV7-8 and TRBJ2-1, with 7 bases identical to TRBD1. V shed 5 bases and J 10 bases; nucleotides not matched to a gene: 5. From germline, CDR1 is SGHVS and CDR2 FQNEAQ. This CDR3 is built from 12 residues. The CDR3 here is CASSLDRAEQFF. The CDR3 DNA reads TGTGCCAGCAGCCTCGACAGGGCAGAGCAGTTCTTC.

Of note for this clonotype: A junction boundary mismatches the germline segment, possibly from a read error. The V call is TRBV13, the J call TRBJ1-2, with no clear D. Germline V gene sequence: CDR1 PRHDT, CDR2 FYEKMQ (reference sequence). This CDR3 is 14 amino acids long. In DNA, the CDR3 is TGCGCCAGCAGCTTGCAGCAGGAAATCTATGGCTACACCTTC. Encoded protein: CASSLQQEIYGYTF.

This rearrangement joins TRBV11-2 to TRBJ2-1; TRBD2 matches 10 bases. The DNA end favors TRBJ2-7, so the J call may be wrong. Germline lookup yields CDR1 SGHAT and CDR2 FQNNGV. CDR3 length: 16 residues. The CDR3, as DNA: TGTGCCAGCAGCTTAGGATTTGCTAGCGGGAGCTACGAGCAGTACTTC. Translation: CASSLGFASGSYEQYF.

This sequence joins TRBV5-3 and TRBJ2-5; 11 bases match TRBD1. The end of the DNA is better explained by TRBJ1-2, so the J call may be wrong. TRBV5-3 is noted as an ORF with a role that remains uncertain. The CDR3 is 18 amino acids. This chain's CDR3 is CASIILRDRGEFEEGYTF. The CDR3 DNA follows: TGTGCCAGCATCATTTTGCGGGACAGGGGGGAGTTTGAAGAGGGCTACACCTTC.

This clonotype was recorded a few times. This chain uses TRBV27 with TRBJ2-1; a possible D gene is TRBD2 (5 bases). Near its end, the DNA agrees better with TRBJ2-7, so the J call may be wrong. In germline, CDR1 is MNHEY, CDR2 SMNVEV (reference sequence). The CDR3 length is 15 residues. CDR3 region: CASSLRGYSYNEQYF. The CDR3 region has the DNA TGTGCCAGCAGTTTACGAGGGTACTCCTACAATGAGCAGTACTTC.

The CDR3 DNA sequence: TGTGCCATCAGTCTTAGTGGCTCTGGGGCCAACGTCCTGACTTTC. It translates to CAISLSGSGANVLTF. The chain joins TRBV10-3 to TRBJ2-6; D unclear. V lost 5 bases, J lost 0 bases, and 8 bases lay in between. Germline CDR1 is ENHRY and CDR2 is SYGVKD. CDR3 length equals 15 residues.

This clonotype showed up just a few times. A read error may produce the germline difference seen at one junction end. This chain joins TRBV12-3 or TRBV12-4 and TRBJ1-2, with 9 bases fitting TRBD1. The CDR3 is made up of 16 amino acids. This chain's CDR3 is CASSLYGTGNTGELYF. CDR3 bases: TGTGCCAGCAGTTTATATGGGACAGGGAATACCGGGGAGCTGTACTTC.

In its sample, this clonotype was seen many times. The CDR3 carries no conserved terminal phenylalanine or tryptophan, so it likely arises from a read error. The DNA is left out, because the CDR3 cannot be placed on it with certainty; the CDR3 is given as TCRdb lists it. The chain's CDR3 is CASSLSSG. The chain couples TRBV7-3 to TRBJ2-1. The CDR3 has 8 amino acids, counting both end residues. Per the germline V gene, CDR1 is SGHTA and CDR2 is FQGTGA.

The chain has TRBV11-2 and TRBJ2-3; 7 bases agree with TRBD1. The J call is doubtful: the DNA matches TRBJ1-1 better. CDR3 length: 14 residues. In germline, CDR1 is SGHAT, CDR2 FQNNGV. The CDR3 protein is CASSSLQGRTEAFF. The CDR3 coding sequence is TGTGCCAGCAGCTCCTTACAGGGGAGGACTGAAGCTTTCTTT.

This clonotype appeared many times. This chain uses TRBV7-3 with TRBJ2-1; the D is unclear. The CDR3 covers 15 residues. Germline loops: CDR1 SGHTA, CDR2 FQGTGA. V lost 6 bases and J lost 8, with 20 bases in between. DNA of the CDR3: TGTGCCAGCAGTCCTCGCGAGGCGGAAGGCGATGAGCAGTTCTTC. It translates to CASSPREAEGDEQFF.

Judged by abundance, this clonotype is medium-sized. The junction departs from germline at one end; a sequencing error may be responsible. The chain uses TRBV7-9 and TRBJ2-7, with TRBD1 as a possible D gene (6 bases). CDR1 is SEHNR and CDR2 is FQNEAQ in the germline V gene (reference sequence). The CDR3 has 13 residues. The CDR3 region is CASSSGHQYGQYF. CDR3 coding DNA: TGTGCCAGCAGCTCGGGACACCAGTACGGGCAGTACTTC.

The chain's CDR3 is CASSFSPPDTQYF. The CDR3 DNA sequence: TGTGCCAGCAGCTTCTCCCCCCCAGATACGCAGTATTTT. The chain uses TRBV7-9 and TRBJ2-3; D unclear. CDR3 length equals 13 residues. Per germline, CDR1 SEHNR and CDR2 FQNEAQ (reference sequence). Trimming took 3 bases from V and 4 from J, leaving 8 bases between them.

This chain links TRBV7-9 with TRBJ2-5; no clear D. The J call is uncertain, as TRBJ2-1 better fits the DNA end. Germline values: CDR1 SEHNR, CDR2 FQNEAQ (reference sequence). The CDR3 spans 17 residues. The CDR3 sequence: CASSLEVGLRPQETQFF. The CDR3 region has the DNA TGTGCCAGCAGCTTAGAGGTTGGGCTACGGCCCCAAGAGACCCAGTTCTTC.